The T cell receptor beta chain under discussion was sequenced for a study of blood T cell repertoires in COVID-19. Across the study: Material from acute and convalescent COVID-19 was sourced from the United States, Italy and Spain.

Authors' data handling: Amplified reference gene primers provided the basis for estimating nucleated cell counts. The table came from immunoSEQ multiplex PCR; TCRdb's copy has only in-frame clones and leaves some out. V, J and clone size derive from that table, while D and trimming were established from the DNA sequence. Of about 99,000 clones listed, 84% are singletons. The origin of this receptor is a human donor in a cohort sampled during active or convalescent COVID-19. Sequenced sample: peripheral blood.

For the CDR3, the DNA is TGCGCCAGCAGCAGGGGGGACAGCGGTTTCACAGATACGCAGTATTTT. This translates into CASSRGDSGFTDTQYF. J is TRBJ2-3 and V is TRBV5-1, with D perhaps TRBD1 (7 bases). Trimming took 4 bases from V and 2 from J, leaving 17 bases between them. Germline V gene lookup returns CDR1 SGHRS and CDR2 YFSETQ. The length of the CDR3 is 16 residues.